The sequence of this TCR beta chain was determined in a study of blood T cell repertoires in COVID-19. Looking at the study overall: Sites in the United States, Italy and Spain provided acute and convalescent COVID-19 samples. T cells, B-cell-depleted T cells, or PBMCs supplied cDNA or gDNA.

The CDR3 is 16 residues long. V was pared by 3 bases and J by 2 bases, with 10 bases of the junction left unmatched. Germline V gene sequence: CDR1 MGHDK, CDR2 SYGVNS. As processed by the authors: Estimation of nucleated cell counts relied on the amplification of reference gene primers. The method was immunoSEQ multiplex PCR; TCRdb's version includes in-frame clones alone and lacks a portion of them. D and trimming come from the DNA, and the V and J calls and clone size come from that table. The sample holds 60,000 to 75,000 clones, around 83% seen once. This receptor was taken from a human donor in a cohort sampled during active COVID-19. Material for sequencing was peripheral blood. This chain links TRBV25-1 with TRBJ2-7; 7 bases are a match to TRBD2. Here the CDR3 DNA reads TGTGCCAGCAGTGACTACGAATCTAGCGGCGCCTACGAGCAGTACTTC. This sequence encodes CASSDYESSGAYEQYF.